The clone carrying this T cell receptor (beta chain) was counted ten times or more. What it recognizes is unknown. The entry originates in a study of T-cell memory formation after mild COVID-19. Findings of the study overall: Whether day 37 second-wave clones are SARS-CoV-2-specific was not confirmed.

V was cut by 3 bases and J by 4 bases, with 9 bases left in between. The CDR3 length is 13 residues. TCRdb re-called the 5' RACE reads through MiXCR, storing one row per CDR3 protein. The sample comprises just over 300,000 distinct CDR3 sequences, just under 20% of which are singletons, and under 25% rests with the top ten. This chain connects TRBV12-3 or TRBV12-4 to TRBJ1-1; tentative D call: TRBD1 (5 bases). The TCR was taken from a man in his late teens or twenties who had mild COVID-19 (a few samples of this study predate the infection). Cell type and time point are not known. Sequencing was performed on PBMCs or a T cell subset sorted from them (not recorded which). The DNA for the CDR3 is TGTGCCAGCAGTTTCTGGGGCGCCACTGAAGCTTTCTTT. It is translated as CASSFWGATEAFF.